This TCR beta chain was obtained from a study of CD8+ T cells in alopecia areata. The study, taken as a whole, reports: Clonality exceeded that of normal scalp in lesional scalp, most notably in alopecia totalis/universalis. Alphabeta T cells residing in normal skin are also sequenced in scalp samples.

Regarding this clone: Its antigen is undetermined.

Treatment given: oral pan-JAK inhibitor, 5-10 mg twice daily. Extracted RNA was reverse transcribed, and the resulting cDNA served as sequencing template. TCRdb's table, derived via immunoSEQ multiplex PCR, lists solely in-frame clones and lacks some. Among about 190,000 clones, less than 70% were seen once, and the ten largest hold 1.3%. The material sequenced was CD4+ T cells sorted from blood, taken between weeks 47 and 50, from a patient treated with tofacitinib. The sequence derives from a human donor with alopecia areata.

The CDR3 region is CASSVSLESYGYTF. CDR3 in DNA: TGTGCCAGCAGCGTCAGCCTAGAGAGTTATGGCTACACCTTC. The V call is TRBV9, the J call TRBJ1-2; D call uncertain. The CDR3 has 14 amino acids. Germline V gives CDR1 SGDLS, CDR2 YYNGEE. The V end was cut by 2 bases, the J end by 5 bases, with 13 bases between.